Following are 3 T cell receptor beta chains from one sample sequenced in a study of blood T cells in healthy people across ages. Primed by a sample-barcoded 5' primer and a J-beta primer mix, a second PCR proceeded for 7 to 11 cycles. MiXCR, applied by TCRdb to the 5' RACE reads, yields one record per CDR3 protein. The repertoire holds around 1,100,000 distinct CDR3 sequences, under 40% seen once, with roughly 14% in the top ten. The sequenced material came from blood. The receptors stem from a man between 18 and 29 years old in good health.

The gene calls are TRBV14 and TRBJ2-1; 10 positions agree with TRBD1. Germline-derived CDR1 and CDR2 are SGHDN and FVKESK. V shed 0 bases and J 6 bases; nucleotides not matched to a gene: 5. This CDR3 spans 16 amino acids. DNA for the CDR3: TGTGCCAGCAGCCAAGAGGTTGGGACAGGGGTCAATGAGCAGTTCTTC. Translating it yields CASSQEVGTGVNEQFF.

This rearrangement joins TRBV4-1 to TRBJ1-6, with 8 bases aligning to TRBD1. The CDR3 runs to 17 residues. V gave up 1 base and J gave up 2 bases; unmatched junction bases: 4. The germline gives CDR1 MGHRA, CDR2 YSYEKL. CDR3 protein: CASSQGQGRTYNSPLHF. In DNA form, the CDR3 reads TGCGCCAGCAGCCAAGGACAGGGGAGAACCTATAATTCACCCCTCCACTTT.

This clonotype was detected only a few times. The rearrangement joins TRBV4-1 to TRBJ2-3; TRBD2 aligns across 8 bases. The germline CDR1 and CDR2 sequences are MGHRA and YSYEKL. Trimming removed 1 base from V and 2 bases from J; junction bases left unmatched: 5. The CDR3 spans 16 residues. CDR3 amino acids: CASSQVPSGPTDTQYF. In DNA, the CDR3 is TGCGCCAGCAGCCAAGTTCCTAGCGGGCCCACAGATACGCAGTATTTT.